The rows below give T cell receptor beta chains drawn from one sample of a study of shared clonotypes between healthy human individuals. The assay was immunoSEQ multiplex PCR, and TCRdb's table has in-frame clones only and misses some. The sample has 2,100,000 or so clones; approximately 96% are singletons. The sample taken for sequencing was naive CD4+ T cells sorted from blood. The receptors here all came from a man between 18 and 35 years old in good health. CDR3s include the opening cysteine and the closing phenylalanine or tryptophan. Fields, in order: clone size, D gene, J gene, V gene, CDR3 protein, CDR3 DNA. A D gene is named only where the DNA matches it firmly. The size of a clone is reported for some rows only, either as once, few or many, or as a class for expanded clones.

size: once
D: .
J: TRBJ2-5
V: TRBV7-9
CDR3: CASSWLAEETQYF
DNA: TGTGCCAGCAGCTGGCTGGCAGAAGAGACCCAGTACTTC

size: .
D: TRBD2
J: TRBJ2-7
V: TRBV6-5
CDR3: CASSPGGNTYEQYF
DNA: TGTGCCAGCAGCCCGGGGGGGAACACCTACGAGCAGTACTTC

size: .
D: TRBD2
J: TRBJ2-1
V: TRBV7-2
CDR3: CASSLAPTSENEQFF
DNA: TGTGCCAGCAGCTTAGCTCCTACTAGCGAGAATGAGCAGTTCTTC

size: .
D: TRBD1
J: TRBJ1-2
V: TRBV6-5
CDR3: CATSPTGVGGYTF
DNA: TGTGCCACCTCACCCACAGGGGTGGGTGGCTACACCTTC

size: .
D: TRBD2
J: TRBJ2-7
V: TRBV11-2
CDR3: CASSPKPAGVIRGEQYF
DNA: TGTGCCAGCAGCCCCAAGCCAGCGGGAGTAATTCGAGGCGAGCAGTACTTC

size: .
D: .
J: TRBJ2-7
V: TRBV11-3
CDR3: CASSLGIRDEQYF
DNA: TGTGCCAGCAGCTTAGGGATACGCGATGAGCAGTACTTC

size: .
D: TRBD2
J: TRBJ2-4
V: TRBV7-2
CDR3: CASSSRLAGGQQRGNIQYF
DNA: TGTGCCAGCAGCTCGAGACTAGCGGGAGGCCAACAAAGGGGAAACATTCAGTACTTC

size: .
D: TRBD1
J: TRBJ2-7
V: TRBV18
CDR3: CASSPARDRPYEQYF
DNA: TGTGCCAGCTCACCTGCCCGGGACAGACCCTACGAGCAGTACTTC

size: .
D: .
J: TRBJ2-5
V: TRBV29-1
CDR3: CSVTGIETQYF
DNA: TGCAGCGTAACAGGGATTGAGACCCAGTACTTC

size: .
D: .
J: TRBJ1-2
V: TRBV2
CDR3: CASTPGRDYGYTF
DNA: TGTGCCAGCACCCCGGGCAGGGATTATGGCTACACCTTC

size: .
D: TRBD2
J: TRBJ2-2
V: TRBV4-3
CDR3: CASSQRGAGGPTGELFF
DNA: TGCGCCAGCAGCCAACGTGGTGCGGGAGGGCCCACCGGGGAGCTGTTTTTT

size: .
D: .
J: TRBJ1-6
V: TRBV10-3
CDR3: CAISEGARGPGVHF
DNA: TGTGCCATCAGTGAGGGGGCCAGGGGCCCGGGGGTCCACTTT

size: .
D: TRBD1
J: TRBJ2-7
V: TRBV28
CDR3: CASSPGTVYEQYF
DNA: TGTGCCAGCAGTCCCGGGACAGTCTACGAGCAGTACTTC

size: .
D: .
J: TRBJ1-1
V: TRBV10-3
CDR3: CAISAGTPEAFF
DNA: TGTGCCATCAGCGCAGGGACGCCGGAAGCTTTCTTT

size: .
D: TRBD1
J: TRBJ2-7
V: TRBV6-1
CDR3: CASSTRTGRSYEQYF
DNA: TGTGCCAGCAGTACCCGGACAGGTCGCTCCTACGAGCAGTACTTC

size: .
D: .
J: TRBJ1-1
V: TRBV2
CDR3: CASSEWGAGKNEAFF
DNA: TGTGCCAGCAGTGAGTGGGGCGCGGGAAAGAATGAAGCTTTCTTT

size: once
D: .
J: TRBJ1-5
V: TRBV19
CDR3: CASSDRAPEPHF
DNA: TGTGCCAGTAGTGATCGGGCTCCGGAGCCGCATTTT

size: once
D: .
J: TRBJ1-2
V: TRBV2
CDR3: CASNPGDRPGGYTF
DNA: TGTGCCAGCAATCCCGGGGACCGCCCGGGTGGCTACACCTTC

size: .
D: TRBD1
J: TRBJ1-1
V: TRBV7-9
CDR3: CASSLGPVPGGFAEAFF
DNA: TGTGCCAGCAGCTTAGGACCCGTCCCAGGGGGTTTCGCTGAAGCTTTCTTT

size: .
D: .
J: TRBJ1-2
V: TRBV6-1
CDR3: CASSEDTYYGYTF
DNA: TGTGCCAGCAGTGAAGATACTTACTATGGCTACACCTTC

size: .
D: .
J: TRBJ2-5
V: TRBV9
CDR3: CASSSRDFGETQYF
DNA: TGTGCCAGCAGCAGCCGGGACTTTGGAGAGACCCAGTACTTC

size: .
D: TRBD2
J: TRBJ2-3
V: TRBV13
CDR3: CASSKTSGRGGDTQYF
DNA: TGTGCCAGCAGCAAGACTAGCGGGAGAGGTGGAGATACGCAGTATTTT

size: .
D: TRBD1
J: TRBJ1-1
V: TRBV6-6
CDR3: CASTLDRSNTEAFF
DNA: TGTGCCAGCACCCTGGACAGGTCGAACACTGAAGCTTTCTTT

size: .
D: .
J: TRBJ2-6
V: TRBV6-1
CDR3: CASSESGAGANVLTF
DNA: TGTGCCAGCAGTGAATCGGGGGCTGGGGCCAACGTCCTGACTTTC

size: .
D: .
J: TRBJ2-7
V: TRBV10-3
CDR3: CAISEGEVNEQYF
DNA: TGTGCCATCAGTGAGGGGGAGGTGAACGAGCAGTACTTC

size: .
D: TRBD1
J: TRBJ1-1
V: TRBV5-6
CDR3: CASSSPQGYTEAFF
DNA: TGTGCCAGCAGCTCACCACAGGGGTACACTGAAGCTTTCTTT

size: .
D: TRBD1
J: TRBJ2-2
V: TRBV6-6
CDR3: CASSPGTGGGTGELFF
DNA: TGTGCCAGCAGTCCCGGGACAGGGGGCGGCACCGGGGAGCTGTTTTTT

size: .
D: .
J: TRBJ1-4
V: TRBV5-1
CDR3: CASSPRDIPTNEKLFF
DNA: TGCGCCAGCAGCCCCCGGGACATCCCAACTAATGAAAAACTGTTTTTT

size: .
D: TRBD1
J: TRBJ2-7
V: TRBV28
CDR3: CASRSSGTGEREQYF
DNA: TGTGCCAGCAGGTCCTCCGGGACAGGGGAGCGCGAGCAGTACTTC

size: .
D: .
J: TRBJ1-2
V: TRBV9
CDR3: CASSPGPSASGYTF
DNA: TGTGCCAGCAGCCCCGGCCCGAGCGCCTCTGGCTACACCTTC

size: once
D: .
J: TRBJ1-1
V: TRBV27
CDR3: CASSHQPLGTEAFF
DNA: TGTGCCAGCAGTCATCAGCCCCTGGGCACTGAAGCTTTCTTT

size: .
D: .
J: TRBJ2-4
V: TRBV18
CDR3: CASSPTPSPENIQYF
DNA: TGTGCCAGCTCACCGACACCAAGCCCTGAAAACATTCAGTACTTC

size: .
D: .
J: TRBJ2-3
V: TRBV25-1
CDR3: CASSEYGRGRADTQYF
DNA: TGTGCCAGCAGTGAATACGGCAGGGGGAGGGCAGATACGCAGTATTTT

size: .
D: .
J: TRBJ2-7
V: TRBV7-9
CDR3: CASRRTAPVEVNSYEQYF
DNA: TGTGCCAGCAGAAGGACTGCCCCGGTGGAGGTTAATTCCTACGAGCAGTACTTC

size: .
D: .
J: TRBJ1-1
V: TRBV6-5
CDR3: CASPKGEAFF
DNA: TGTGCCAGCCCTAAGGGGGAAGCTTTCTTT

size: .
D: .
J: TRBJ2-3
V: TRBV2
CDR3: CASRKEASAPDTQYF
DNA: TGTGCCAGCAGGAAGGAGGCTAGCGCCCCAGATACGCAGTATTTT